A selection of T cell receptor beta chains follows, all from one sample in a study of breast tumors, draining lymph nodes, adjacent tissues. TCRdb passed the multiplex PCR reads through MiXCR, listing each CDR3 protein once. The sample includes about 180,000 distinct CDR3 sequences, 30% to 35% of them seen just once. Material: axillary lymph node tissue. Source of these receptors: a female donor with breast cancer. Some clones in this sample may be carry-over from other donors' samples. Each CDR3 is given with its conserved first and last residue. A D gene is named only where the DNA matches it firmly. Clone size appears in some rows only: once, few, many, or a class for an expanded clone.

>TRBD2|many|TRBV6-1|TRBJ2-2
CASSELAGGPGELFF
TGTGCCAGCAGTGAGTTAGCGGGGGGACCCGGGGAGCTGTTTTTT
>-|-|TRBV29-1|TRBJ1-2
CSVGSGYGYTF
TGCAGCGTTGGTAGTGGTTATGGCTACACCTTC
>TRBD1|many|TRBV11-3|TRBJ2-7
CASSPTNRGYSEQYF
TGTGCCAGCAGCCCGACAAACAGGGGTTACTCCGAGCAGTACTTC
>TRBD2|-|TRBV14|TRBJ2-2
CASSRRTSGRFYEELFF
TGTGCCAGCAGCCGACGGACTAGCGGGAGGTTCTACGAGGAGCTGTTTTTT
>TRBD2|many|TRBV4-2|TRBJ2-1
CASSQDRRTSGGVVDEQFF
TGTGCCAGCAGCCAAGATCGGAGGACTAGCGGGGGGGTCGTCGATGAGCAGTTCTTC
>-|many|TRBV18|TRBJ1-5
CASSPVANRDQPQHF
TGTGCCAGCTCACCAGTGGCAAACCGGGATCAGCCCCAGCATTTT
>-|-|TRBV10-3|TRBJ1-5
CAISKTGASYEQHF
TGTGCCATCAGCAAGACAGGTGCATCCTACGAGCAGCATTTT
>TRBD1|-|TRBV9|TRBJ1-6
CAWDSLDSYNSPLHF
TGTGCCTGGGACAGCTTGGACTCCTATAATTCACCCCTCCACTTT
>-|few|TRBV11-2|TRBJ1-1
CASSPGGVFEAFF
TGTGCCAGCAGCCCGGGGGGGGTTTTCGAAGCTTTCTTT
>TRBD1|many|TRBV24-1|TRBJ1-2
CATSTGSYGYTF
TGTGCCACCTCGACAGGGAGTTATGGCTACACCTTC
>TRBD1|-|TRBV3-1|TRBJ1-2
CASSHGGQGKVGYTF
TGTGCCAGCAGCCACGGCGGACAGGGGAAAGTTGGCTACACCTTC
>TRBD1|many|TRBV19|TRBJ2-7
CASNNPGTGFYEQYF
TGTGCCAGTAACAACCCCGGGACAGGGTTCTACGAGCAGTACTTC
>-|few|TRBV4-1|TRBJ2-2
CASRADTGELFF
TGCGCCAGCAGAGCGGACACCGGGGAGCTGTTTTTT
>TRBD1|many|TRBV11-3|TRBJ1-3
CASSYRGQAAGNTIYF
TGTGCCAGCAGCTACCGGGGACAGGCGGCTGGAAACACCATATATTTT
>TRBD2|-|TRBV7-9|TRBJ2-7
CASSPPTSGPPYEQYF
TGTGCCAGCAGCCCCCCGACTAGCGGACCTCCCTACGAGCAGTACTTC
>-|many|TRBV27|TRBJ1-4
CASSSATNEKLFF
TGTGCCAGCAGTTCCGCAACTAATGAAAAACTGTTTTTT
>TRBD2|-|TRBV19|TRBJ2-5
CASSRVGGKETQYF
TGTGCCAGTAGTAGGGTGGGGGGGAAAGAGACCCAGTACTTC
>-|many|TRBV7-9|TRBJ2-7
CASSSWDYEQYF
TGTGCCAGCAGCTCCTGGGACTACGAGCAGTACTTC
>TRBD2|once|TRBV24-1|TRBJ2-5
CATSDWSGGEETQYF
TGTGCCACCAGTGATTGGTCGGGGGGGGAAGAGACCCAGTACTTC
>-|many|TRBV24-1|TRBJ2-1
CATSDGEEQFF
TGTGCCACCAGTGATGGGGAGGAGCAGTTCTTC
>TRBD2|-|TRBV7-2|TRBJ2-2
CASSFSGGAGELFF
TGTGCCAGCAGCTTTAGCGGGGGGGCCGGGGAGCTGTTTTTT
>TRBD1|-|TRBV5-6|TRBJ1-1
CASSLLRGQAFF
TGTGCCAGCAGCTTACTCAGGGGGCAGGCTTTCTTT
>-|-|TRBV27|TRBJ2-3
CASRSDRTSTDTQYF
TGTGCCAGCAGATCCGACAGGACAAGCACAGATACGCAGTATTTT
>-|many|TRBV12-3/TRBV12-4|TRBJ2-2
CASSRRSGELFF
TGTGCCAGCAGCCGTCGCAGCGGGGAGCTGTTTTTT